The present T cell receptor beta chain was sequenced within a study of blood T cells in healthy people across ages. The CDR3 is made up of 15 amino acids. Germline V lookup: CDR1 SEHNR, CDR2 FQNEAQ (reference sequence). V lost 1 base and J lost 10; bases outside the gene matches: 9. The use of a sample-barcoded 5' primer and a J-beta primer mix characterized a second PCR of roughly 7 to 12 cycles. TCRdb re-called the 5' RACE reads through MiXCR, storing one row per CDR3 protein. The sample lists approximately 760,000 distinct CDR3 sequences, 20% to 25% occurring once. This same sample was also part of a study on T cells of mothers and their children.

This clonotype was obtained from a boy between 5 and 17 years old in good health. This rearrangement joins TRBV7-9 to TRBJ1-1; TRBD1 matches 10 bases. Sequenced input: blood. The CDR3 DNA is TGTGCCAGCAGCTTAGTAGGGGACAGGGGATCCCCAGCTTTCTTT. Translating gives CASSLVGDRGSPAFF.